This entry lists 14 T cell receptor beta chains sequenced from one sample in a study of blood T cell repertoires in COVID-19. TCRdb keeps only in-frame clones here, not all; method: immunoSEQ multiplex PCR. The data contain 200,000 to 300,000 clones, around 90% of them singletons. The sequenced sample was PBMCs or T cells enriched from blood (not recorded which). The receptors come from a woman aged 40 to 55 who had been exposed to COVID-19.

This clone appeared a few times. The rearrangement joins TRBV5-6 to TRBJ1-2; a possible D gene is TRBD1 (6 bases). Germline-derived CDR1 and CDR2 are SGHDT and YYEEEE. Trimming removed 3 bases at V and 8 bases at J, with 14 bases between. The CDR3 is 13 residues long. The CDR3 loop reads CASSYNRVRGYTF. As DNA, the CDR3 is TGTGCCAGCAGCTACAACAGGGTACGGGGCTACACCTTC.

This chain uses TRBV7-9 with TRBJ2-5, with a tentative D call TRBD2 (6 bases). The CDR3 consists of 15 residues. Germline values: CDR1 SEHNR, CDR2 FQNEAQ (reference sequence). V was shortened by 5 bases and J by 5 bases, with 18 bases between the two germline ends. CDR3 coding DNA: TGTGCCAGCAGCGAGTGGAGGGGCGTGATGGAGACCCAGTACTTC. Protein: CASSEWRGVMETQYF.

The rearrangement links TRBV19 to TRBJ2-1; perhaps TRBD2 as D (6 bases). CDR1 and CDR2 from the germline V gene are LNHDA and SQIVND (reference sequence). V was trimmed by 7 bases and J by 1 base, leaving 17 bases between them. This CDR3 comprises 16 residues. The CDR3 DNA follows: TGTGCCAGTACCCTTATTAGCGGTCAATCCTACAATGAGCAGTTCTTC. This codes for CASTLISGQSYNEQFF.

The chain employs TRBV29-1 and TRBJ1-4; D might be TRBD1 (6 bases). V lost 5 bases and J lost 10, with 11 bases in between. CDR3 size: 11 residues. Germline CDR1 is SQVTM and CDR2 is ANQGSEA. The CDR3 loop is CSVTGLGKLFF. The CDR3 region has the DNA TGCAGCGTTACAGGGTTGGGAAAACTGTTTTTT.

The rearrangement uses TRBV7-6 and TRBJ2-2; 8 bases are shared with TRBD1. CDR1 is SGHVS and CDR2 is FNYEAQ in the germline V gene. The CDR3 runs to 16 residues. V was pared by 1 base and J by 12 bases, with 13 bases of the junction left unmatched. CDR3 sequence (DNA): TGTGCCAGCAGCTTAGGGGACAGGTTTCTCCCAGAGCAGCTGTTTTTT. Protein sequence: CASSLGDRFLPEQLFF.

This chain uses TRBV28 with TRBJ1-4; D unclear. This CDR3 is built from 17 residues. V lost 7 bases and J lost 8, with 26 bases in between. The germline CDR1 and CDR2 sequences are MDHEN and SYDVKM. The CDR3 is CASTPNRSGGIGEKLFF. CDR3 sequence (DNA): TGTGCCAGCACCCCAAATCGGTCAGGTGGCATTGGGGAAAAACTGTTTTTT.

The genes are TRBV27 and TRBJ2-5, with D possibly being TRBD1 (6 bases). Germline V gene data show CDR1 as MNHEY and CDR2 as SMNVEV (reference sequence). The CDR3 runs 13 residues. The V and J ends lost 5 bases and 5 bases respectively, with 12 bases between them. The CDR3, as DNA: TGTGCCAGCAGTGGTCAGGGGTGGGAGACCCAGTACTTC. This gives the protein CASSGQGWETQYF.

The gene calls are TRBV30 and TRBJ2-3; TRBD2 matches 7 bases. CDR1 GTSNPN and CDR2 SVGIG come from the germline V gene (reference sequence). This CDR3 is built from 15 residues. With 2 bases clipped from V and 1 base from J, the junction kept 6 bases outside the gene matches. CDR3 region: CAWSRVAGGTDTQYF. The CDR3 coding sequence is TGTGCCTGGAGTCGGGTGGCGGGAGGCACAGATACGCAGTATTTT.

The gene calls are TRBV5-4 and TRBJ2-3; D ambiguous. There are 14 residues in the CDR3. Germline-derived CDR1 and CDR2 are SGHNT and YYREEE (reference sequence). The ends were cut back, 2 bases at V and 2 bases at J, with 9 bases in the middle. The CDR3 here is CASSFQRYTDTQYF. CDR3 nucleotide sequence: TGTGCCAGCAGCTTCCAACGCTACACAGATACGCAGTATTTT.

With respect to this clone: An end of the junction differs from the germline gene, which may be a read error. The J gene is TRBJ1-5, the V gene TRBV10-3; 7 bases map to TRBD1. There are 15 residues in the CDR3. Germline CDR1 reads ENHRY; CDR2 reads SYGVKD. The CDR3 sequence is CAISEFGTDNQPQHF. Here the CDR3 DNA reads TGTGCCATCAGCGAGTTCGGGACAGATAATCAGCCCCAGCATTTT.

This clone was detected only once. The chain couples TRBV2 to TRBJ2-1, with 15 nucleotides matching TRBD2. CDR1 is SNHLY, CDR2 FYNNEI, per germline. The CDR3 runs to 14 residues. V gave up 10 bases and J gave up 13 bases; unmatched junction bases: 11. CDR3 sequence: CATPGTSGRREQFF. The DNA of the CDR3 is TGTGCCACCCCCGGGACTAGCGGGAGGAGGGAACAGTTCTTC.

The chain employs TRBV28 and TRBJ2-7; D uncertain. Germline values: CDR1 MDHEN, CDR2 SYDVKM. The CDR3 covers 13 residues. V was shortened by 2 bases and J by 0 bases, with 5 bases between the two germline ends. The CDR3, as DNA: TGTGCCAGCAGTTTACCAGTCTCCTACGAGCAGTACTTC. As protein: CASSLPVSYEQYF.

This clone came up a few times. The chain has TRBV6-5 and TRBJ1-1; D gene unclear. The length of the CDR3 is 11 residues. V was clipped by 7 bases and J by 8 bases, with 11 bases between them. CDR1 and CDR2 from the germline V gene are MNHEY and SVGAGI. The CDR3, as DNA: TGTGCCAGCATTGTAGGCGGGGAAGCTTTCTTT. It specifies CASIVGGEAFF.

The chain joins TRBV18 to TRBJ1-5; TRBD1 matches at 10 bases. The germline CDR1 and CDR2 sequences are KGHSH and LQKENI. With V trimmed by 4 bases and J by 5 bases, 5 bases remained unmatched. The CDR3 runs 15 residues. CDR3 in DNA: TGTGCCAGCTCACTACTAGGGACAGGGGATCAGCCCCAGCATTTT. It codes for CASSLLGTGDQPQHF.